A single sample gave rise to the 32 T cell receptor beta chains below, sequenced in a study of early T cells in non-severe SARS-CoV-2 infection. TCRdb fed the 5' RACE reads into MiXCR, producing one record per CDR3 protein. This sample has approximately 64,000 distinct CDR3 sequences, with less than 5% found just once. Sequenced material: whole blood. Source of these receptors: an adult who was a healthcare worker with PCR-confirmed SARS-CoV-2 infection or an uninfected control (not recorded which).

This clonotype was counted many times. DNA for the CDR3: TGTGCCAGTTTAGAACTAGCGGGAGCTACAGATACGCAGTATTTT. Protein: CASLELAGATDTQYF. The V gene is TRBV6-6, the J gene TRBJ2-3, with 11 bases fitting TRBD2. Germline V gene sequence: CDR1 MNHNY, CDR2 SVGAGI (reference sequence). CDR3 length: 15 residues. With 9 bases clipped from V and 3 bases from J, the junction kept 8 bases outside the gene matches.

The chain has TRBV7-8 and TRBJ2-2; 12 bases are shared with TRBD2. V shed 0 bases and J 5 bases; nucleotides not matched to a gene: 1. The length of the CDR3 is 16 residues. Germline-derived CDR1 and CDR2 are SGHVS and FQNEAQ. CDR3: CASSLAGLAGTGELFF. CDR3 in DNA: TGTGCCAGCAGCTTAGCCGGACTAGCGGGGACCGGGGAGCTGTTTTTT.

This clonotype has a count of ten or more. The rearrangement uses TRBV28 and TRBJ2-7; no firm D call. V was shortened by 7 bases and J by 0 bases, with 16 bases between the two germline ends. The CDR3 has 15 amino acids. CDR1 is MDHEN, CDR2 SYDVKM, per germline. The CDR3 spells CASNRASGISYEQYF. The DNA for the CDR3 is TGTGCCAGCAATCGGGCCTCTGGGATCTCCTACGAGCAGTACTTC. Full variable domain (rest looked up from reference TRBV28 and TRBJ2-7): DVKVTQSSRYLVKRTGEKVFLECVQDMDHENMFWYRQDPGLGLRLIYFSYDVKMKEKGDIPEGYSVSREKKERFSLILESASTNQTSMYLCASNRASGISYEQYFGPGTRLTVT.

This clonotype appeared many times. The chain links TRBV11-2 to TRBJ1-4; D uncertain. Germline CDR1 is SGHAT and CDR2 is FQNNGV. The CDR3 covers 15 residues. The V gene lost 4 bases and the J gene lost 8 bases, with 17 bases spanning the gap. The CDR3 sequence is CASSWRPSSSEKLFF. In DNA form, the CDR3 reads TGTGCCAGCAGCTGGAGACCAAGTTCTAGCGAAAAACTGTTTTTT.

In its sample, this clonotype was seen many times. V gene TRBV25-1 combines with J gene TRBJ2-6; D is uncertain. Deletions cut 9 bases from V and 6 bases from J, with 9 bases between. Looked up from germline, CDR1 is MGHDK and CDR2 is SYGVNS. This CDR3 contains 12 residues. CDR3 in DNA: TGTGCCAGTTCCCTCGAGGCCAACGTCCTGACTTTC. This encodes CASSLEANVLTF.

In this sample, this clonotype turned up a few times. The chain has TRBV18 and TRBJ2-2; maybe TRBD1 (5 bases). The CDR3 has 13 residues. V was trimmed by 5 bases and J by 1 base, leaving 5 bases between them. The germline V gene encodes CDR1 KGHSH and CDR2 LQKENI. CDR3 nucleotides: TGTGCCAGCTCAGGACAGAACACCGGGGAGCTGTTTTTT. Encoded protein: CASSGQNTGELFF.

This clonotype was seen repeatedly, ten times or more. The V and J genes are TRBV20-1 and TRBJ2-3; no firm D call. Trimming cost V 3 bases and J 0 bases, with 4 bases left between them. From germline, CDR1 is DFQATT and CDR2 SNEGSKA (reference sequence). This CDR3 is 12 amino acids long. The CDR3 DNA reads as TGCAGTGCTAGCGCTAGCACAGATACGCAGTATTTT. Residues: CSASASTDTQYF.

This clonotype was seen at least ten times. This chain joins TRBV5-1 and TRBJ1-4, with D possibly TRBD1 on 5 matching bases. CDR3 size: 15 residues. Trimming pared 4 bases from V and 4 bases from J, leaving 14 bases between. Germline V lookup: CDR1 SGHRS, CDR2 YFSETQ. CDR3 DNA sequence: TGCGCCAGCAGCAGGGACGGGCAACTTAATGAAAAACTGTTTTTT. It yields the protein CASSRDGQLNEKLFF.

This clonotype was found many times. V usage is TRBV7-9 and J usage is TRBJ2-3, with 9 bases that match TRBD2. Germline trimming cut 8 bases from V and 7 bases from J; bases unmatched to any gene: 7. Germline CDR1 is SEHNR and CDR2 is FQNEAQ (reference sequence). CDR3 length: 13 residues. The CDR3 spells CASRSAGGNTQYF. The CDR3 DNA reads as TGTGCCAGCCGTTCGGCGGGGGGGAATACGCAGTATTTT.

This clonotype was found a few times. Written as DNA, the CDR3 is TGCGCCAGCAGCTACGCTAGCGGGAGTATCTACGAGCAGTACTTC. It encodes CASSYASGSIYEQYF. The V and J genes are TRBV5-1 and TRBJ2-7; TRBD2 aligns across 10 bases. CDR3 length: 15 amino acids. The J segment lost 3 bases and the V segment lost 3 bases, leaving 6 bases of the junction unmatched. Germline V lookup: CDR1 SGHRS, CDR2 YFSETQ.

Ten or more counts support this clonotype. The chain combines TRBV12-3 or TRBV12-4 with TRBJ1-6; no clear D gene. This CDR3 has 12 residues. The V gene lost 2 bases and the J gene lost 5 bases, with 1 base spanning the gap. The CDR3 reads CASSLNNSPLHF. DNA of the CDR3: TGTGCCAGCAGTTTAAATAATTCACCCCTCCACTTT.

This clonotype turned up a few times. The gene calls are TRBV7-9 and TRBJ1-2, with D unclear. V was pared by 10 bases and J by 8 bases, with 17 bases between. Germline V lookup: CDR1 SEHNR, CDR2 FQNEAQ (reference sequence). CDR3 size: 12 residues. CDR3 DNA sequence: TGTGCCACCCCCTCGAGGGATTTCGGCTACACCTTC. It codes for CATPSRDFGYTF.

There are many counts of this clonotype. The chain uses TRBV29-1 and TRBJ1-4; D perhaps matches TRBD1 (6 bases). V shed 5 bases and J shed 3 bases, with 10 bases lying between them. Germline V lookup: CDR1 SQVTM, CDR2 ANQGSEA. The CDR3 runs to 13 residues. CDR3 sequence: CSVWGGSNEKLFF. CDR3 nucleotides: TGCAGCGTTTGGGGGGGCTCTAATGAAAAACTGTTTTTT.

The sample holds many counts of this clonotype. This chain connects TRBV6-5 to TRBJ2-3; D gene uncertain. Trimming stripped 0 bases from V and 0 bases from J, with 10 bases between. Germline assignment: CDR1 MNHEY and CDR2 SVGAGI. This CDR3 has 16 residues. DNA of the CDR3: TGTGCCAGCAGTTACTCGCCATCGACAAGCACAGATACGCAGTATTTT. Its protein is CASSYSPSTSTDTQYF.

This clonotype was picked up a small number of times. The CDR3: CASSPKFDSYEQYF. The CDR3 coding sequence is TGTGCCAGCAGCCCTAAGTTTGATTCCTACGAGCAGTACTTC. This chain joins TRBV7-2 and TRBJ2-7; unclear D gene. Trimming left V 5 bases short and J 1 base short, with 12 bases between. The germline CDR1 and CDR2 sequences are SGHTA and FQGNSA. This CDR3 is built from 14 residues.

In this sample, this clonotype turned up many times. This chain joins TRBV10-3 and TRBJ2-1; 7 bases fit TRBD1. The CDR3 runs to 12 residues. J lost 8 bases, V lost 6 bases, and 4 bases had no gene match. CDR1 and CDR2 (germline): ENHRY, SYGVKD. The CDR3 bases are TGTGCCATCAGACAGGGGATGGATGAGCAGTTCTTC. It is translated as CAIRQGMDEQFF.

In its sample, this clonotype was seen many times. This chain links TRBV12-3 or TRBV12-4 with TRBJ2-6; possibly TRBD1 or TRBD2 for D (5 bases each). This CDR3 region has 18 residues. V was trimmed by 6 bases and J by 0 bases, leaving 18 bases between them. CDR3 in amino acids: CASSPPGRLHSGANVLTF. Written as DNA, the CDR3 is TGTGCCAGCAGCCCACCGGGACGACTTCACTCTGGGGCCAACGTCCTGACTTTC.

This clonotype has ten or more counts. The V call is TRBV7-2, the J call TRBJ2-7; 8 bases are a match to TRBD1. CDR3 length: 18 amino acids. Germline trimming cut 5 bases from V and 0 bases from J; bases unmatched to any gene: 15. In germline, CDR1 is SGHTA, CDR2 FQGNSA. Here the CDR3 reads CASSRTGQGTIFSYEQYF. CDR3 nucleotides: TGTGCCAGCAGCCGAACCGGACAGGGCACAATTTTCTCCTACGAGCAGTACTTC.

This clonotype occurred many times. The chain has TRBV4-2 and TRBJ1-2; D uncertain. Germline loops: CDR1 LGHNA, CDR2 YNFKEQ. Between the trimmed V and J ends, which lost 5 bases and 4 bases, there was a span of 11 bases. The CDR3 has 13 residues. The CDR3 nucleotides are TGTGCCAGCAGCGATAGGACGGCCTATGGCTACACCTTC. Its protein is CASSDRTAYGYTF.

This clonotype was detected a few times. The chain has TRBV20-1 and TRBJ2-1; 8 bases line up with TRBD2. CDR3 length: 13 residues. The V and J ends lost 3 bases and 7 bases, in that order; junction bases with no gene match: 5. Germline V gene sequence: CDR1 DFQATT, CDR2 SNEGSKA (reference sequence). The CDR3, as DNA: TGCAGTGCTAGCACCGGGAGGGCGAATGAGCAGTTCTTC. Translated: CSASTGRANEQFF.

The gene calls are TRBV6-1 and TRBJ1-6; D unresolved. V was clipped by 1 base and J by 8 bases, with 9 bases between them. Germline V gives CDR1 MNHNS, CDR2 SASEGT. The CDR3 has 14 residues. The CDR3 here is CASSEDGYYSPLHF. The CDR3 coding sequence is TGTGCCAGCAGTGAAGACGGTTACTATTCACCCCTCCACTTT.

This clonotype was observed at least ten times. The genes are TRBV20-1 and TRBJ2-1; unclear D gene. The CDR3 spans 11 residues. V lost 6 bases and J lost 6, with 9 bases in between. Germline V gene lookup returns CDR1 DFQATT and CDR2 SNEGSKA (reference sequence). DNA for the CDR3: TGCAGTGCAAGAAGCTTCAATGAGCAGTTCTTC. Residues: CSARSFNEQFF.

The V call is TRBV30, the J call TRBJ1-2; TRBD1 is a possible D gene (5 bases). The germline gives CDR1 GTSNPN, CDR2 SVGIG (reference sequence). The CDR3 extends over 10 amino acids. V gave up 5 bases and J gave up 6 bases, with 7 bases separating them. The CDR3 coding sequence is TGTGCCTGGTACAGGAATGGCTACACCTTC. Protein: CAWYRNGYTF.

This clonotype was found many times. The chain couples TRBV13 to TRBJ2-7, with 8 bases matching TRBD1. The CDR3 totals 15 residues. CDR1 and CDR2 from the germline V gene are PRHDT and FYEKMQ (reference sequence). The V segment lost 5 bases and the J segment 4 bases; nucleotides outside the gene matches: 10. The DNA of the CDR3 is TGTGCCAGCAGCCCCGACAGGGGCGAATTATACGAGCAGTACTTC. Translation gives CASSPDRGELYEQYF.

This clonotype was recorded many times. The genes are TRBV5-1 and TRBJ2-2, with no clear D. Trimming left V 1 base short and J 3 bases short, with 7 bases between. The CDR3 has 14 residues. Germline values: CDR1 SGHRS, CDR2 YFSETQ. Written as DNA, the CDR3 is TGCGCCAGCAGCTTGCAGGTCGACACCGGGGAGCTGTTTTTT. Its translation is CASSLQVDTGELFF.

The table lists this clonotype with a few counts. The chain couples TRBV3-1 to TRBJ2-7; D is unclear. Germline CDR1 LGHDT, CDR2 YNNKEL (reference sequence). The CDR3 has 12 amino acids. V lost 1 base and J lost 5, with 6 bases in between. The CDR3 DNA sequence: TGTGCCAGCAGCCAAGTAAAAGACGAGCAGTACTTC. Residues: CASSQVKDEQYF.

The chain is built from TRBV5-4 and TRBJ2-1, with TRBD2 matching 12 bases. The germline gives CDR1 SGHNT, CDR2 YYREEE (reference sequence). The CDR3 sequence is 15 residues long. J was trimmed by 5 bases and V by 4 bases; bases with no gene match: 4. The CDR3 is CASSVTSGRNNEQFF. CDR3 nucleotide sequence: TGTGCCAGCAGCGTGACTAGCGGGAGAAACAATGAGCAGTTCTTC.

The rearrangement uses TRBV12-3 or TRBV12-4 and TRBJ2-2, with D possibly TRBD1 on 5 matching bases. CDR3 length: 14 residues. The V and J ends lost 3 bases and 2 bases respectively, with 7 bases between them. DNA for the CDR3: TGTGCCAGCAGTTTGGACAAAAACACCGGGGAGCTGTTTTTT. Translation gives CASSLDKNTGELFF.

The CDR3 DNA reads TGTGCTAGTGGTTTGGTAGGACTAGCGGGGCATAATGAGCAGTTCTTC. As protein: CASGLVGLAGHNEQFF. The chain combines TRBV12-5 with TRBJ2-1; 12 bases match TRBD2. CDR3 length equals 16 residues. Looked up from germline, CDR1 is LGHNT and CDR2 is FRNRAP. V lost 0 bases and J lost 7; bases outside the gene matches: 4.

This clonotype was seen at least ten times. In DNA, the CDR3 is TGCGCCAGCAGCCTCTCGGGCAGGGATATCGACGAGCAGTACTTC. Protein product: CASSLSGRDIDEQYF. V gene TRBV4-1 combines with J gene TRBJ2-7, with D perhaps matching TRBD1 (5 bases). V was clipped by 4 bases and J by 5 bases, with 18 bases between them. This CDR3 contains 15 residues. CDR1 is MGHRA and CDR2 is YSYEKL in the germline V gene.

This clonotype was observed at least ten times. The chain carries TRBV4-1 and TRBJ1-5; D ambiguous. Germline V lookup: CDR1 MGHRA, CDR2 YSYEKL. CDR3 length: 17 residues. V gave up 0 bases and J gave up 6 bases, with 18 bases separating them. The CDR3 coding sequence is TGCGCCAGCAGCCAAGATCGGTGGGCAAAAGGGCGTCAGCCCCAGCATTTT. This gives the protein CASSQDRWAKGRQPQHF.

This clonotype was found many times. This rearrangement joins TRBV29-1 to TRBJ2-1, with TRBD2 as a possible D gene (5 bases). In germline, CDR1 is SQVTM, CDR2 ANQGSEA. The V gene lost 6 bases and the J gene lost 10 bases, with 19 bases spanning the gap. The CDR3 runs to 13 residues. CDR3 residues: CSVDSVGRREQFF. CDR3 nucleotide sequence: TGCAGCGTAGATAGCGTTGGGAGAAGGGAGCAGTTCTTC.